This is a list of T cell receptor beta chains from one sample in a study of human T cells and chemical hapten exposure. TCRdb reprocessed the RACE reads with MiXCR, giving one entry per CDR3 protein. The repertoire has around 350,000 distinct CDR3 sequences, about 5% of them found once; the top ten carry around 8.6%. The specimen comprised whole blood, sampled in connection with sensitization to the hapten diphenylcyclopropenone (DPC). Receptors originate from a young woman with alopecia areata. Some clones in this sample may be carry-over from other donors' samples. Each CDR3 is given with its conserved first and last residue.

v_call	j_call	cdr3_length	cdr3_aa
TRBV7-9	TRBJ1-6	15	CASRRTGVSDSPLHF
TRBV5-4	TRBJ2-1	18	CASNTGGPSGASYNEQFF
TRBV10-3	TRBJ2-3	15	CAISRTSGVTDTQYF
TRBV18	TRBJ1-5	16	CASSSQGAGSNQPQHF
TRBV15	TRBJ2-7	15	CATSREPGQGYEQYF
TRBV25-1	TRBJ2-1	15	CASSGGIGTYNEQFF
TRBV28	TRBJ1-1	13	CASSPGAITEAFF
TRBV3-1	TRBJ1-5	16	CASSQGGRGWSQPQHF
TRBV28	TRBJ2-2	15	CASSLGGLNTGELFF
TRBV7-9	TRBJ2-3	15	CASSRPTGSTDTQYF
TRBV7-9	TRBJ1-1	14	CASLRGAGGTEAFF
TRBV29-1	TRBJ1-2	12	CTAFYEFYGYTF
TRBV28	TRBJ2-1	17	CASSSRIAGGTYNEQFF
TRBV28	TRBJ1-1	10	CASSQNQAFF
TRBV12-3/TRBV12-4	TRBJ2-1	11	CASSWMREQFF
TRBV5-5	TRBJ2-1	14	CASSPGTGGNEQFF
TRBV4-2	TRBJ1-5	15	CASSQGRAGPEPQHF
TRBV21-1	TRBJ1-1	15	CASSNGGGSNTEAFF
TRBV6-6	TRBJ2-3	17	CASSPSRQGGQTDTQYF
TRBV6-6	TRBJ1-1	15	CASSYSAGQGTEAFF
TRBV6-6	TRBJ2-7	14	CASTTGQDYGEQYF
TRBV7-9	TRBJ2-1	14	CASSQGGTYNEQFF